Listed below are T cell receptor beta chains from one sample, sequenced in a study of blood T cell repertoires in COVID-19. Assay: immunoSEQ multiplex PCR; the TCRdb copy retains only in-frame clones and omits some. This table has around 250,000 clones, about nine tenths appearing once. The sample comprised PBMCs or T cells enriched from blood (not recorded which). The receptors were sampled from a young man who had recovered from COVID-19. The CDR3 runs from the conserved cysteine through the conserved F or W. Fields, in order: clone size, D gene, J gene, V gene, CDR3 length, CDR3 DNA, CDR3 protein. A D gene is named only where the DNA matches it firmly. The size field is filled for only some rows; it gives once, few, many or a size class.

>.|.|TRBJ2-2|TRBV7-2|14
TGTGCCAGCAGCCTGAGCTCAAGCACCGGGGAGCTGTTTTTT
CASSLSSSTGELFF
>.|TRBD1|TRBJ1-6|TRBV27|14
TGTGCCAGCAGTGACAGGGGGTTCAATTCACCCCTCCACTTT
CASSDRGFNSPLHF
>.|TRBD2|TRBJ2-7|TRBV5-1|14
TGCGCCAGCAGCTTGACTAGCGGGAACTACGAGCAGTACTTC
CASSLTSGNYEQYF
>.|.|TRBJ1-1|TRBV6-5|15
TGTGCCAGCAGTTACTCTGGGACGGGGGGCACTGAAGCTTTCTTT
CASSYSGTGGTEAFF
>few|.|TRBJ2-3|TRBV29-1|14
TGCAGCGTTGGAAGGTTTGGGGCACAAGGTACGCAGTATTTT
CSVGRFGAQGTQYF
>.|.|TRBJ1-5|TRBV28|16
TGTGCCAGCAGTCCACCACGGGGGGCAAGCAATCAGCCCCAGCATTTT
CASSPPRGASNQPQHF
>.|TRBD2|TRBJ2-1|TRBV9|15
TGTGCCAGCAGTGCCGGGAGGGAGATGGATAATGAGCAGTTCTTC
CASSAGREMDNEQFF
>.|.|TRBJ2-1|TRBV28|14
TGTGCCAGCAGTTTAACGGGGTCCTACAATGAGCAGTTCTTC
CASSLTGSYNEQFF
>.|.|TRBJ2-1|TRBV18|12
TGTGCCAGCTCAATAGGAGGGGATGAGCAGTTCTTC
CASSIGGDEQFF
>.|.|TRBJ2-1|TRBV27|13
TGTGCCAGCAGTCCCCTTTCTGACAATGAGCAGTTCTTC
CASSPLSDNEQFF
>.|TRBD2|TRBJ2-2|TRBV24-1|17
TGTGCCACCAGTGATTTCGGACTAGCGGGATACACCGGGGAGCTGTTTTTT
CATSDFGLAGYTGELFF
>.|.|TRBJ2-1|TRBV3-1/TRBV3-2|15
TGTGCCAGCAGCCCACAGGTGAGGTCCTACAATGAGCAGTTCTTC
CASSPQVRSYNEQFF
>.|.|TRBJ1-1|TRBV19|13
TGTGCCAGTAGAGACAACATGAACACTGAAGCTTTCTTT
CASRDNMNTEAFF
>.|.|TRBJ2-2|TRBV15|13
TGTGCCACCAGCATCACAAACACCGGGGAGCTGTTTTTT
CATSITNTGELFF
>.|.|TRBJ1-4|TRBV6-5|15
TGTGCCAGCAGTTATGCCCAGGGGCGTATTGGAAAACTGTTTTTT
CASSYAQGRIGKLFF
>.|TRBD1|TRBJ1-1|TRBV24-1|13
TGTGCCACCAGTGAAATGACAGGGCCCGAAGCTTTCTTT
CATSEMTGPEAFF
>once|TRBD1|TRBJ2-3|TRBV5-1|14
TGCGCCAGCAGCTCAGGACAGGGCACAGATACGCAGTATTTT
CASSSGQGTDTQYF
>.|.|TRBJ1-1|TRBV10-3|12
TGTGCCATCAGGGGACTGGGCACTGAAGCTTTCTTT
CAIRGLGTEAFF
>.|TRBD1|TRBJ1-2|TRBV28|14
TGTGCCAGCAGCCCCCGACAGGGAGGCTATGGCTACACCTTC
CASSPRQGGYGYTF
>.|.|TRBJ1-1|TRBV27|15
TGTGCCAGCAGTTTAGGAGGGGTTATGAACACTGAAGCTTTCTTT
CASSLGGVMNTEAFF
>.|.|TRBJ1-2|TRBV6-5|13
TGTGCCAGCAGTTACGGGCTGAACTATGGCTACACCTTC
CASSYGLNYGYTF
>once|TRBD1|TRBJ2-7|TRBV2|16
TGTGCCAGCAGTGAAATGTTGGGGACAGGGGGCCCCGAGCAGTACTTC
CASSEMLGTGGPEQYF
>.|TRBD2|TRBJ2-1|TRBV20-1|16
TGCAGTGCTAGTCTTCCAAGCGGGGGGGTTCACAATGAGCAGTTCTTC
CSASLPSGGVHNEQFF
>.|TRBD2|TRBJ2-5|TRBV5-1|15
TGCGCCAGCAGTCTAGCGGGAGGGGCGGGAGAGACCCAGTACTTC
CASSLAGGAGETQYF
>.|.|TRBJ2-7|TRBV4-2|16
TGTGCCAGCAGCCAAGATTCCGGACTAACCGACTACGAGCAGTACTTC
CASSQDSGLTDYEQYF
>.|TRBD1|TRBJ1-4|TRBV2|14
TGTGCCAGCCTCCAAGGGACAGCTAATGAAAAACTGTTTTTT
CASLQGTANEKLFF
>.|TRBD2|TRBJ2-7|TRBV5-1|15
TGCGCCAGCAGCGCGTCCGGGACTAGCACCAACGAGCAGTACTTC
CASSASGTSTNEQYF
>.|TRBD1|TRBJ2-1|TRBV5-1|13
TGCGCCAGCAGCTTAACAGGGGTCAATGAGCAGTTCTTC
CASSLTGVNEQFF
>.|.|TRBJ2-5|TRBV19|12
TGTGCCAGTAGCGGGTACCAAGAGACCCAGTACTTC
CASSGYQETQYF
>once|TRBD1|TRBJ1-1|TRBV5-1|16
TGCGCCAGCAGCTTCAGGGGGCGAGGGGCGAACACTGAAGCTTTCTTT
CASSFRGRGANTEAFF
>.|.|TRBJ2-5|TRBV28|18
TGTGCCAGCAGTTTCCCCCTTACTGAAGGGGGTACCCAAGAGACCCAGTACTTC
CASSFPLTEGGTQETQYF
>.|TRBD1|TRBJ1-2|TRBV7-9|14
TGTGCCAGCAGCCGCGACAGGGGGCCTGATGGCTACACCTTC
CASSRDRGPDGYTF
>.|.|TRBJ2-7|TRBV2|13
TGTGCCAGCAGTGATCAGGGGACCTACGAGCAGTACTTC
CASSDQGTYEQYF
>.|TRBD2|TRBJ2-7|TRBV3-1/TRBV3-2|15
TGTGCCAGCAGCCCCGGACTAGCGGGGTCAGGGGAGCAGTACTTC
CASSPGLAGSGEQYF
>.|TRBD1|TRBJ2-5|TRBV30|14
TGTGCCTGGAGTGTTGGGACAGATCAAGAGACCCAGTACTTC
CAWSVGTDQETQYF
>.|.|TRBJ1-2|TRBV7-9|15
TGTGCCAGCAGCTTAGACCTGGGGGGAAACTATGGCTACACCTTC
CASSLDLGGNYGYTF
>.|.|TRBJ2-2|TRBV2|14
TGTGCCAGCAGAGAGGAGGGGCCGAACGGGGAGCTGTTTTTT
CASREEGPNGELFF
>.|TRBD2|TRBJ2-5|TRBV2|16
TGTGCCAGCAGTGGGACTAGCGGGGGGGCCCAAGAGACCCAGTACTTC
CASSGTSGGAQETQYF
>once|.|TRBJ2-5|TRBV24-1|15
TGTGCCACCAGTGATCCTGCGGGGTACCAAGAGACCCAGTACTTC
CATSDPAGYQETQYF
>.|TRBD1|TRBJ1-2|TRBV12-5|17
TGTGCTAGTGGTTTGGAATGGACAGGGGGCCTCTATAATGGCTACACCTTC
CASGLEWTGGLYNGYTF
>.|.|TRBJ1-2|TRBV4-2|17
TGTGCCAGCAGCCAAGACCCCCCCACTAGAGCTAACTATGGCTACACCTTC
CASSQDPPTRANYGYTF
>.|.|TRBJ2-7|TRBV29-1|12
TGCAGCGTTAAGGGAGATCCCAGCGAGCAGTACTTC
CSVKGDPSEQYF
>.|TRBD1|TRBJ1-1|TRBV6-5|13
TGTGCCAGCAGGAATCAGGGGGCTAGCGAAGCTTTCTTT
CASRNQGASEAFF
>.|TRBD1|TRBJ2-7|TRBV4-2|16
TGTGCCAGCAGCCAAGATCCGGACAGGGGGCTTCACGAGCAGTACTTC
CASSQDPDRGLHEQYF
>.|TRBD2|TRBJ2-7|TRBV5-1|14
TGCGCCAGCAATGAAGCGGGAGGGTCCTACGAGCAGTACTTC
CASNEAGGSYEQYF
>.|.|TRBJ1-6|TRBV4-1|13
TGCGCCAGCAGCCAAGATCCAATCCCACCCCTCCACTTT
CASSQDPIPPLHF
>.|TRBD1|TRBJ2-5|TRBV2|17
TGTGCCAGCAACCCTTCCGGGACAGGGGGCTCTAAAGAGACCCAGTACTTC
CASNPSGTGGSKETQYF
>.|TRBD2|TRBJ2-1|TRBV11-3|17
TGTGCCAGCAGCTCCGAGACCGGGACTAGCGGACAAAATGAGCAGTTCTTC
CASSSETGTSGQNEQFF
>.|TRBD2|TRBJ2-1|TRBV19|16
TGTGCCTCAACGGGGACTAGCGGGGGGGCTTACAATGAGCAGTTCTTC
CASTGTSGGAYNEQFF
>.|.|TRBJ1-2|TRBV3-1/TRBV3-2|15
TGTGCCAGCAGCCAAGGCCCGGGAGAGAACTATGGCTACACCTTC
CASSQGPGENYGYTF
>.|TRBD1|TRBJ1-2|TRBV4-1|16
TGCGCCAGCAGCCAAGATCGGACAGGCTACGTATATGGCTACACCTTC
CASSQDRTGYVYGYTF
>.|.|TRBJ2-7|TRBV10-3|11
TGTGCCATCAGTGCCAACTACGAGCAGTACTTC
CAISANYEQYF